Listed below are T cell receptor beta chains from one sample, sequenced in a study of T cell responses to AZD1222 COVID-19 vaccine. The method was immunoSEQ multiplex PCR; TCRdb's version includes in-frame clones alone and lacks a portion of them. The sample consists of under 60,000 clones, under 90% of them appearing once. The material was peripheral blood, obtained on day 0 of AZD1222 vaccination. Source of these receptors: an adult in good health. The CDR3 runs from the conserved cysteine through the conserved F or W. D genes are given only for firm matches. The size of a clone is reported for some rows only, either as once, few or many, or as a class for expanded clones.

16 TRBD1 TRBJ2-3 TRBV7-6 NA TGTGCCAGCAGTGACAGGGGGCAGATTGGCACAGATACGCAGTATTTT CASSDRGQIGTDTQYF
15 TRBD1 TRBJ2-3 TRBV6-4 NA TGTGCCAGCAGCCCGGGACAGTTCTACACAGATACGCAGTATTTT CASSPGQFYTDTQYF
14 TRBD2 TRBJ2-3 TRBV2 NA TGTGCCAGCAAAGGGACTAGCGGGGGCAATACGCAGTATTTT CASKGTSGGNTQYF
16 TRBD2 TRBJ2-1 TRBV5-4 NA TGTGCCAGCAGCTTGGCAGGTAGCGGGGTTATTGATGAGCAGTTCTTC CASSLAGSGVIDEQFF
12 NA TRBJ1-1 TRBV30 NA TGTGCCTGGGCCCCAGGGAACACTGAAGCTTTCTTT CAWAPGNTEAFF
15 NA TRBJ1-2 TRBV11-2 few TGTGCCAGCAGCTTAGATTTGGGGACAACCTATGGCTACACCTTC CASSLDLGTTYGYTF
12 NA TRBJ1-2 TRBV6-5 NA TGTGCCAGCACCGGGACTCTCTATGGCTACACCTTC CASTGTLYGYTF
14 NA TRBJ1-1 TRBV10-1 NA TGCGCCAGCAGTGGAAGGGCCAGGACCACTGAAGCTTTCTTT CASSGRARTTEAFF
15 NA TRBJ2-6 TRBV19 NA TGTGCCAGTAGTATTGAGCTATCTGGGGCCAACGTCCTGACTTTC CASSIELSGANVLTF
15 NA TRBJ2-2 TRBV5-1 once TGCGCCAGCAGCTTGGGGCACCTGAACACCGGGGAGCTGTTTTTT CASSLGHLNTGELFF
14 TRBD2 TRBJ2-1 TRBV7-7 few TGTGCTAGCAGCCCAGGGACTAGCGGAAATGAGCAGTTCTTC CASSPGTSGNEQFF
15 NA TRBJ1-2 TRBV3-1/TRBV3-2 NA TGTGCCAGCAGCCAAGATGGGCAGGGGTACTATGGCTACACCTTC CASSQDGQGYYGYTF
11 NA TRBJ1-3 TRBV30 NA TGTGCCTGGAGAACCGGAAACACCATATATTTT CAWRTGNTIYF
17 NA TRBJ1-1 TRBV5-6 NA TGTGCCAGCCTCTTGGATCCAGGGCCGTTATGGAACACTGAAGCTTTCTTT CASLLDPGPLWNTEAFF
13 NA TRBJ2-5 TRBV6-5 NA TGTGCCAGCAGCTCCGGACAAGGCGGAACCCAGTACTTC CASSSGQGGTQYF
14 NA TRBJ1-6 TRBV15 NA TGTGCCACCAGCAGGCCTGGGGGTGATTCACCCCTCCACTTT CATSRPGGDSPLHF
15 TRBD1 TRBJ1-1 TRBV6-5 NA TGTGCCAGCAGTTATAATGGACAGGGGACCACTGAAGCTTTCTTT CASSYNGQGTTEAFF
17 NA TRBJ1-6 TRBV6-2/TRBV6-3 NA TGTGCCAGCAGTCGGGACCGGCAAGTTTACTATAATTCACCCCTCCACTTT CASSRDRQVYYNSPLHF
15 NA TRBJ1-4 TRBV9 NA TGTGCCAGCAGCGTAGGAGGGCAGACTAATGAAAAACTGTTTTTT CASSVGGQTNEKLFF
16 TRBD1 TRBJ1-1 TRBV10-3 NA TGTGCCATCTCCGGTGGAGCGGGACAGATGAACACTGAAGCTTTCTTT CAISGGAGQMNTEAFF
16 NA TRBJ2-3 TRBV4-3 NA TGCGCCAGCAGCCAAGATCACGGGGGGCGGACAGATACGCAGTATTTT CASSQDHGGRTDTQYF
17 TRBD2 TRBJ2-1 TRBV7-2 once TGTGCCAGCAGCCCCCTAGGAGCGGGGGACTCCTACAATGAGCAGTTCTTC CASSPLGAGDSYNEQFF
15 TRBD2 TRBJ2-1 TRBV10-2 NA TGCGCCAGCAGGAGGAGCGGGAGACCGCGGAATGAGCAGTTCTTC CASRRSGRPRNEQFF
13 NA TRBJ1-2 TRBV11-2 NA TGTGCCAGCAGCTCGAGACAGCTGTATGGCTACACCTTC CASSSRQLYGYTF
12 NA TRBJ1-1 TRBV12-3/TRBV12-4 NA TGTGCCACCCTACCGAGGGGCACTGAAGCTTTCTTT CATLPRGTEAFF
14 TRBD1 TRBJ1-6 TRBV6-5 NA TGTGCCAGCAGCCCCGGGACAGGGAGCTCACCCCTCCACTTT CASSPGTGSSPLHF
15 TRBD1 TRBJ1-2 TRBV7-6 NA TGTGCCAGCAGCCCACAGACAGGGGGCGAGTATGGCTACACCTTC CASSPQTGGEYGYTF
13 NA TRBJ2-5 TRBV18 NA TGTGCCAGCTCAAAAAATGCCCAAGAGACCCAGTACTTC CASSKNAQETQYF
14 TRBD1 TRBJ2-3 TRBV29-1 NA TGCAGCGCCCCGGGACAGGCTACAGGGGATACGCAGTATTTT CSAPGQATGDTQYF
13 NA TRBJ1-6 TRBV7-2 NA TGTGCCAGCAGCTTAGAATGGAGTTCACCCCTCCACTTT CASSLEWSSPLHF
13 NA TRBJ2-7 TRBV11-2 NA TGTGCCAGCAGCTTACCATATTCCTACGAGCAGTACTTC CASSLPYSYEQYF
15 TRBD1 TRBJ2-2 TRBV11-3 NA TGTGCCAGCAGCTTTTCCGGACAGGGGTCCGGGGAGCTGTTTTTT CASSFSGQGSGELFF